The 9 T cell receptor beta chains listed next were all sequenced from one sample in a study of T cells in Graves' hyperthyroidism and ophthalmopathy. Template material for amplifying TCR beta CDR3 regions consisted of RNA transcripts. The HTBI primer set drove a first-round RT-PCR of the TCR CDR3. From the multiplex PCR reads, TCRdb called clonotypes with MiXCR, one entry per CDR3 protein. The table has approximately 430,000 distinct CDR3 sequences, around a sixth seen once. The material sequenced was blood. These receptors originate from a young woman with Graves' hyperthyroidism.

A note on this clonotype: One junction end disagrees with the germline gene, perhaps due to a read error. The V and J genes are TRBV12-3 or TRBV12-4 and TRBJ2-7, with D perhaps TRBD2 (6 bases). This CDR3 spans 12 amino acids. The CDR3 reads CASSLTDYGQYF. In DNA, the CDR3 is TGTGCCAGCAGCCTGACGGACTACGGGCAGTACTTC.

The sample holds many counts of this clonotype. The V and J genes are TRBV27 and TRBJ2-2; possibly TRBD1 for D (6 bases). The V and J ends lost 6 bases and 0 bases respectively, with 11 bases between them. Germline V lookup: CDR1 MNHEY, CDR2 SMNVEV (reference sequence). The CDR3 has 15 amino acids. The CDR3 nucleotides are TGTGCCAGCAGCCGTGGGACATCGAACACCGGGGAGCTGTTTTTT. This encodes CASSRGTSNTGELFF.

The chain carries TRBV27 and TRBJ1-5; 7 nucleotides agree with TRBD1. CDR3 length equals 14 residues. The V segment lost 6 bases and the J segment 6 bases; nucleotides outside the gene matches: 8. Looked up from germline, CDR1 is MNHEY and CDR2 is SMNVEV (reference sequence). The chain's CDR3 is CASSPTGSSQPQHF. CDR3 nucleotide sequence: TGTGCCAGCAGCCCGACAGGGTCAAGTCAGCCCCAGCATTTT.

This clonotype was detected many times. The CDR3 is CASAPSGGGTQYF. CDR3 DNA sequence: TGTGCCAGCGCGCCCAGCGGGGGTGGTACGCAGTATTTT. The V gene is TRBV27, the J gene TRBJ2-3, with TRBD2 matching over 8 bases. CDR1 and CDR2 (germline): MNHEY, SMNVEV (reference sequence). CDR3 size: 13 residues. Trimming removed 8 bases from V and 8 bases from J; junction bases left unmatched: 9.

This clonotype appeared a few times. The genes are TRBV19 and TRBJ2-1, with D possibly matching TRBD1 (6 bases). Germline-derived CDR1 and CDR2 are LNHDA and SQIVND (reference sequence). The CDR3 sequence is 16 residues long. V was trimmed by 2 bases and J by 6 bases, leaving 17 bases between them. The CDR3 sequence: CASSIRGQGLGNEQFF. In DNA, the CDR3 is TGTGCCAGTAGTATAAGAGGCCAGGGGTTGGGCAATGAGCAGTTCTTC.

The chain joins TRBV4-3 to TRBJ1-5; the D is unclear. This CDR3 has 15 residues. Trimming left V 4 bases short and J 2 bases short, with 12 bases between. Germline lookup yields CDR1 LGHNA and CDR2 YSLEER. CDR3 bases: TGCGCCAGCAGCCCGAGGGTGGGTGGCAATCAGCCCCAGCATTTT. Protein sequence: CASSPRVGGNQPQHF.

This clonotype was seen only a few times. CDR3 bases: TGTGCCAGCACCCAGGGGCAGGGGGTAGCTTTCTTT. It is translated as CASTQGQGVAFF. The V call is TRBV6-1, the J call TRBJ1-1; 7 positions agree with TRBD1. This CDR3 is built from 12 residues. The junction had 9 bases not matched to a gene; V was cut back by 7 bases and J by 10 bases. CDR1 and CDR2 from the germline V gene are MNHNS and SASEGT.

This clonotype was observed many times. The chain links TRBV20-1 to TRBJ2-5; no reliable D call. Trimming cost V 7 bases and J 0 bases, with 9 bases left between them. The CDR3 is 12 residues long. Germline V gives CDR1 DFQATT, CDR2 SNEGSKA (reference sequence). CDR3 DNA: TGCAGTGGGTCCCCGAACCAAGAGACCCAGTACTTC. Translated: CSGSPNQETQYF.

This chain connects TRBV11-1 to TRBJ1-6, with a possible D match to TRBD1 (5 bases). Trimming stripped 3 bases from V and 0 bases from J, with 9 bases between. The germline V gene encodes CDR1 SGHAT and CDR2 FQDESV (reference sequence). This CDR3 has 16 residues. For the CDR3, the DNA is TGTGCCAGCAGCTTCGGGGGGAGCTCCTATAATTCACCCCTCCACTTT. Translating gives CASSFGGSSYNSPLHF.